This T cell receptor (beta chain) stems from a study of shared clonotypes between healthy human individuals. CDR1 and CDR2 from the germline V gene are MDHEN and SYDVKM. V shed 7 bases, J shed 4 bases, and the junction held 8 bases outside the gene matches. The length of the CDR3 is 15 residues. At least ten counts were recorded for this clone. Only Caucasian adults living in Nashville, Tennessee served as donors. In the original processing: Filtering was not the same, since immunoSEQ gave junction-only sequences without quality scores. Sequenced by immunoSEQ multiplex PCR; TCRdb stores in-frame clones only, minus some. V and J calls and clone size come straight from that table; D and trimming were deduced from the DNA. Of about 480,000 clones in the sample, 79% were seen once.

The sequenced sample consisted of PBMCs. This receptor was taken from a woman aged 40-49 years in good health. Some clones in this sample may be carry-over from other donors' samples. The chain carries TRBV28 and TRBJ2-2, with TRBD1 matching over 8 bases. The CDR3 loop is CASKPRGRGTGELFF. The CDR3 region has the DNA TGTGCCAGCAAGCCCAGGGGGCGAGGCACCGGGGAGCTGTTTTTT.